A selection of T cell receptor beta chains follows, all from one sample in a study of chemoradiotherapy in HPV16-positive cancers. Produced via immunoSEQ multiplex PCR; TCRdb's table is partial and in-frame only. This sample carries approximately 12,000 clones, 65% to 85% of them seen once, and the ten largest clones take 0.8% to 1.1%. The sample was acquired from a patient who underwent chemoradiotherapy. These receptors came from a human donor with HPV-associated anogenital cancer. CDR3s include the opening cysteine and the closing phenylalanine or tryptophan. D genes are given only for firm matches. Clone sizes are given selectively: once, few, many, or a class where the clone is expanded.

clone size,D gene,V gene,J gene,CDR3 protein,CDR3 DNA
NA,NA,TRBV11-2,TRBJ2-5,CASSFRYQETQYF,TGTGCCAGCAGCTTCCGGTACCAAGAGACCCAGTACTTC
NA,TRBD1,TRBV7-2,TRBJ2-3,CASSYSTGGDTQYF,TGTGCCAGCAGCTATTCTACAGGGGGGGATACGCAGTATTTT
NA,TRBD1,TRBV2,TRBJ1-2,CASTTLRQGEGYTF,TGTGCCAGCACCACATTAAGACAGGGAGAGGGCTACACCTTC
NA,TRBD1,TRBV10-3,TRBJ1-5,CATMTGMYSNQPQHF,TGTGCCACTATGACAGGGATGTATAGCAATCAGCCCCAGCATTTT
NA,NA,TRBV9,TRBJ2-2,CASSVVQNTGELFF,TGTGCCAGCAGCGTAGTCCAGAACACCGGGGAGCTGTTTTTT
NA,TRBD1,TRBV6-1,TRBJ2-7,CASYDRVWYEQYF,TGTGCCAGCTACGACAGGGTATGGTACGAGCAGTACTTC
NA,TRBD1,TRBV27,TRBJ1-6,CASTFGQGASIPLHF,TGTGCCAGCACCTTCGGACAGGGGGCCTCTATTCCCCTCCACTTT
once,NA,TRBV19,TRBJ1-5,CASSRRREWQPQHF,TGTGCCAGTAGTCGACGTAGGGAGTGGCAGCCCCAGCATTTT
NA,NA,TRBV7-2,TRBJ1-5,CASSSGAVYANQPQHF,TGTGCCAGCAGCTCCGGGGCGGTCTATGCCAATCAGCCCCAGCATTTT
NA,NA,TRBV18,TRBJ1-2,CASSPQGGIYGYTF,TGTGCCAGCTCACCACAGGGCGGCATCTATGGCTACACCTTC
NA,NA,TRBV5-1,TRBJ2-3,CASSLGLVTDTQYF,TGCGCCAGCAGCTTGGGCCTCGTCACAGATACGCAGTATTTT
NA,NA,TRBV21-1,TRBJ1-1,CASSKALRGGERKNTEAFF,TGTGCCAGCAGCAAAGCTCTACGGGGGGGGGAGAGGAAGAACACTGAAGCTTTCTTT
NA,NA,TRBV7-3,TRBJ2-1,CASSSPGTPYNEQFF,TGTGCCAGCAGCTCCCCCGGGACTCCGTACAATGAGCAGTTCTTC
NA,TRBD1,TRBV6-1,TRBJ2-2,CASRPILQGAGELFF,TGTGCCAGCAGGCCCATCCTACAGGGGGCCGGGGAGCTGTTTTTT
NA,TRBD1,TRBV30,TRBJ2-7,CAWNRGLYEQYF,TGTGCCTGGAACAGGGGGCTCTACGAGCAGTACTTC
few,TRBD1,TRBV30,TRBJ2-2,CAWDLRGGDGELFF,TGTGCCTGGGACCTGAGAGGGGGCGACGGGGAGCTGTTTTTT
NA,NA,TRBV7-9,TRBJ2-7,CASSPWDGPYEQYF,TGTGCCAGCAGCCCGTGGGACGGCCCCTACGAGCAGTACTTC
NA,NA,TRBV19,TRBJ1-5,CASRRQGNQPQHF,TGTGCCAGTAGGCGGCAGGGGAATCAGCCCCAGCATTTT
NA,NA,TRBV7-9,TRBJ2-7,CASSLGSGPSEQYF,TGTGCCAGCAGCTTAGGCTCCGGACCATCCGAGCAGTACTTC
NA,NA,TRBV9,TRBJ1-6,CASSVGGNSPLHF,TGTGCCAGCAGCGTAGGGGGTAATTCACCCCTCCACTTT
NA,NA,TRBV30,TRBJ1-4,CAFGVGALNEKLFF,TGTGCCTTCGGCGTGGGGGCGCTAAATGAAAAACTGTTTTTT
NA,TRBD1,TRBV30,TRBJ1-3,CAWGQGGSGNTIYF,TGTGCCTGGGGACAGGGTGGTTCTGGAAACACCATATATTTT
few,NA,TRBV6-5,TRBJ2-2,CASSSYPGVKAGELFF,TGTGCCAGCAGTTCCTATCCAGGGGTGAAAGCCGGGGAGCTGTTTTTT
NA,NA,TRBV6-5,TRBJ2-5,CASSYSMRGHKETQYF,TGTGCCAGCAGTTACTCGATGCGGGGGCACAAAGAGACCCAGTACTTC
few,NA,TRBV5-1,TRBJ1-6,CASSVEDSPLHF,TGCGCCAGCAGCGTCGAGGATTCACCCCTCCACTTT
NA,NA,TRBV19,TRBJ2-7,CASSMGAHRTIEQYF,TGTGCCAGTAGTATGGGTGCTCACCGTACCATCGAGCAGTACTTC
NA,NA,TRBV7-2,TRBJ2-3,CASRTPGSDTQYF,TGTGCCAGCAGAACTCCGGGGTCAGATACGCAGTATTTT
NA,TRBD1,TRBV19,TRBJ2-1,CASTGTGWSYNEQFF,TGTGCCAGTACCGGGACAGGGTGGTCCTACAATGAGCAGTTCTTC
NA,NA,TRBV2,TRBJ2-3,CASGTLLIFRQYF,TGTGCCAGCGGAACACTCCTGATCTTTAGGCAGTATTTT
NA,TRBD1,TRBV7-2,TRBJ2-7,CASSLMGQEIDEQYF,TGTGCCAGCAGCTTGATGGGACAGGAAATCGACGAGCAGTACTTC
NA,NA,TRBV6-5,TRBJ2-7,CASSSTGPSYEQYF,TGTGCCAGCAGCTCGACCGGGCCCTCCTACGAGCAGTACTTC
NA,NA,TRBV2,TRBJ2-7,CASSEALTEYF,TGTGCCAGCAGTGAAGCGCTTACGGAGTACTTC
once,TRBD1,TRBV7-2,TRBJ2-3,CASSLGGAGGGTDTQYF,TGTGCCAGCAGCCTGGGCGGGGCAGGGGGCGGAACAGATACGCAGTATTTT